This T cell receptor beta chain is drawn from a study of OX40 agonist ivuxolimab in advanced cancers. Findings and limits, study-wide: Relative to CD4+ cells, CD8+ T cells on average had more expanded clones.

Trimming removed 6 bases from V and 7 bases from J, with 15 bases in between. This CDR3 spans 14 amino acids. In germline, CDR1 is LNHDA, CDR2 SQIVND (reference sequence). As concerns this clone: The antigen is unknown.

Assay used: immunoSEQ multiplex PCR; TCRdb lists only in-frame clones, some missing. The sample records around 85,000 clones, more than 80% being singletons. The TCR was taken from an adult with an advanced solid tumor such as melanoma, head and neck, liver or kidney cancer. Here the sequenced sample was CD4+ or CD8+ T cells sorted from blood, taken in a trial of the OX40 agonist ivuxolimab. The V and J genes are TRBV19 and TRBJ2-2; D possibly corresponds to TRBD2 (6 bases). CDR3 sequence (DNA): TGTGCCAGTAGAAGCGGGTTCAGTTTCGGGGAGCTGTTTTTT. This codes for CASRSGFSFGELFF. The full variable domain, in which reference TRBV19 and TRBJ2-2 provide the parts outside the CDR3, is DGGITQSPKYLFRKEGQNVTLSCEQNLNHDAMYWYRQDPGQGLRLIYYSQIVNDFQKGDIAEGYSVSREKKESFPLTVTSAQKNPTAFYLCASRSGFSFGELFFGEGSRLTVL.